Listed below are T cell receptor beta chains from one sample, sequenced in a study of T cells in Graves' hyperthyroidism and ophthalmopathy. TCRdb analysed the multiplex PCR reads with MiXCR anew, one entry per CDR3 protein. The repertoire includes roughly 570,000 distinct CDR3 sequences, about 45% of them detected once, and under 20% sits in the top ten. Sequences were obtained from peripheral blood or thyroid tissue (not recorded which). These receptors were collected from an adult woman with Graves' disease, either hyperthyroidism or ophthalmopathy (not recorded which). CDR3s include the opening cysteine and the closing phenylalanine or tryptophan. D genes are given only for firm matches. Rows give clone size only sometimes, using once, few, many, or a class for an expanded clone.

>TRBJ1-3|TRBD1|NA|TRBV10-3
TGTGCCATCGGGCTTGACAGGGCTAACTCTGGAAACACCATATATTTT
CAIGLDRANSGNTIYF
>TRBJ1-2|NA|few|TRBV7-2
TGTGCCAGCAGCTTACTCGGCCGGGGCTACACCTTC
CASSLLGRGYTF
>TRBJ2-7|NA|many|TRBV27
TGTGCCAGCTCCGGGGGCATCCAGTCCTACGAGCAGTACTTC
CASSGGIQSYEQYF
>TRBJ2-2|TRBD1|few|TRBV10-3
TGTGCCATCAGTGCCCGGGACAGGGGAGGCGGGGAGCTGTTTTTT
CAISARDRGGGELFF
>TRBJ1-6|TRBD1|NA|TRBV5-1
TGCGCCAGCGGACAGGGGATGTATTCACCCCTCCACTTT
CASGQGMYSPLHF
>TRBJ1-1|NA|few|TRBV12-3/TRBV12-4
TGTGCCAGCAGTTTAGCCTACATGAACACTGAAGCTTTCTTT
CASSLAYMNTEAFF
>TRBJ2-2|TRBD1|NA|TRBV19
TGTGCCAGTAGCTCAGGGACAGGAGATTTCGGCGGGGAGCTGTTTTTT
CASSSGTGDFGGELFF
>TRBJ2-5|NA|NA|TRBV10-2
TGCGCCAGCAGTGCCCGGAGTAGCGGGACCCAGTACTTC
CASSARSSGTQYF
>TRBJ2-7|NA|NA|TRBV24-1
TGTGCCACCAGCGTTGCACAGGGTGGCCCCTACGAGCAGTACTTC
CATSVAQGGPYEQYF
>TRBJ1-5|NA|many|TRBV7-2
TGTGCCAGCAGCCCGCGAGATCAGCCCCAGCATTTT
CASSPRDQPQHF
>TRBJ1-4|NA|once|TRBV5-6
TGTGCCAGCAGCTCCGTCGGCCCCGAGGGTGAAAAACTGTTTTTT
CASSSVGPEGEKLFF
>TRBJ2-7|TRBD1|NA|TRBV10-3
TGTGCCACCGGGACAGGGGTGGACGAGCAGTACTTC
CATGTGVDEQYF
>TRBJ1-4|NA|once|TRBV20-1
TGCAGTGCCACCGACAGGAGTACTAATGAAAAACTGTTTTTT
CSATDRSTNEKLFF
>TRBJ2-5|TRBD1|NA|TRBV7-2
TGTGCCAGCAGCTTAGACAGGGGGGTGAAGACCCAGTACTTC
CASSLDRGVKTQYF
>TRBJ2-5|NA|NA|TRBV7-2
TGTGCCAGCAGCCCTCAATCGGGGGATCTTGGGACCCAGTACTTC
CASSPQSGDLGTQYF
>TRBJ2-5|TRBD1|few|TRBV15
TGTGCCACCAGCAGGGACAGGGGGCGCGAGACCCAGTACTTC
CATSRDRGRETQYF
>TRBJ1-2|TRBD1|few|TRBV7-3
TGTGCCAGCAGCCCAGGGGGCACTAGCTATGGCTACACCTTC
CASSPGGTSYGYTF
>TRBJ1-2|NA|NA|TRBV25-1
NA
CDSSIYLCSVEDPSDGYTF
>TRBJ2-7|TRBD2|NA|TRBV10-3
TGTGCCATCAGTGAGTCGGGACTAGCGGGGGACCCCTACGAGCAGTACTTC
CAISESGLAGDPYEQYF
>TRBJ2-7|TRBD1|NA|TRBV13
TGTGCCAGCAGTAGTCCCGGGACAGCCATCGAGCAGTACTTC
CASSSPGTAIEQYF
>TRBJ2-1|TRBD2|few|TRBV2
TGTGCCAGCAGCGCGACGACTAGCGGATCAGTGCAGTTCTTC
CASSATTSGSVQFF
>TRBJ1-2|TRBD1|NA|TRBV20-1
TGCAGTGCATCCAGGGGGCTGGTTGGCTACACCTTC
CSASRGLVGYTF
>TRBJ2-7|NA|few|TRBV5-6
TGTGCCAGCAGCTTGGCCGTGTTATGGGGTTCCGAGCAGTACTTC
CASSLAVLWGSEQYF
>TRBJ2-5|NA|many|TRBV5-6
TGTGCCAGCAGCCGGGGGCGGGGGACCCAGTACTTC
CASSRGRGTQYF
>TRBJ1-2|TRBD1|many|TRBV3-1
TGTGCCAGCAGCCAAACAGGGGTAATCTATGGCTACACCTTC
CASSQTGVIYGYTF
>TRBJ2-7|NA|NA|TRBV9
TGTGCCAGCCCTCCTCTCCAGGTAGCAGGAGCCTCAAGCGAGCAGTACTTC
CASPPLQVAGASSEQYF
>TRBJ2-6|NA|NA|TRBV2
TGTGCCAGCAGTTCTCGAACAGGCGCCTACGTCCTGACTTTC
CASSSRTGAYVLTF
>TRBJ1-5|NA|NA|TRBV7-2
TGTGCCAGCAGCGGCACCGGGAGGACGGAGCCCCAGCATTTT
CASSGTGRTEPQHF
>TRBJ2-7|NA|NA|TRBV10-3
TGTGCCATCAGCGCAGGGTTAACCGAGCAGTACTTC
CAISAGLTEQYF
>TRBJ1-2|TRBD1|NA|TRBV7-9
TGTGCCAGCAGCTTGGAGGTGCCGGGACAGGGCTATGGCTACACCTTC
CASSLEVPGQGYGYTF
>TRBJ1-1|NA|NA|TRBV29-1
TGCAGCTTAGATACAGGCGCTGAAGCTTTCTTT
CSLDTGAEAFF
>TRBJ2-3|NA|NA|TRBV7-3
TGTGCCAGCAGCTTAACCGGGGGGCAAGATACGCAGTATTTT
CASSLTGGQDTQYF
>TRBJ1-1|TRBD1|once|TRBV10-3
TGTGCCATCAGCGAGGGACAGTTGAACACTGAAGCTTTCTTT
CAISEGQLNTEAFF
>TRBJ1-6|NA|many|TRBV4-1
TGCGCCAGCAGCCAGGTGGCGAGGGGCCGGAATTCACCCCTCCACTTT
CASSQVARGRNSPLHF
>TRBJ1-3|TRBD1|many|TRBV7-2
TGTGCCAGCAGCTTCACGACAGGGGGAAACACCATATATTTT
CASSFTTGGNTIYF
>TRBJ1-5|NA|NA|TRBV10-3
TGTGCCATCAGTGAGTCGGCGGAGCCCCAGCATTTT
CAISESAEPQHF
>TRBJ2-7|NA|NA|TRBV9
TGTGCCAGCAGCGATTCCGGGACCGCGGAACGGGAGCAGTACTTC
CASSDSGTAEREQYF
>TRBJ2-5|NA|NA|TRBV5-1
TGCGCCAGCGCTAGTCGCACCCGAAAAGAGACCCAGTACTTC
CASASRTRKETQYF
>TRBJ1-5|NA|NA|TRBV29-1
TGCAGCGCCCGTGACAGCGAAAATCAGCCCCAGCATTTT
CSARDSENQPQHF
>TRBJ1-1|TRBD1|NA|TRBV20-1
TGCAGTGCTAGAGGTGGGACAGATTTGAACACTGAAGCTTTCTTT
CSARGGTDLNTEAFF
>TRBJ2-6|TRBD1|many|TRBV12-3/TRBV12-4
TGTGCCAGCCTGGACAGGGCCAACTCTGGGGCCAACGTCCTGACTTTC
CASLDRANSGANVLTF